This T cell receptor beta chain stems from a study of cytomegalovirus exposure and HLA in healthy donors. For the study at large: The approximately 120 validation repertoires, a later analysis reported, used the same platform as the approximately 700 first-cohort repertoires. General study findings and limits: Reports showed the classifier diagnosing cytomegalovirus status with high specificity and sensitivity. Cytomegalovirus association was listed for about 180 TCR beta chains.

Among the approximately 110 subjects of the validation cohort, separate from the roughly 600-subject first cohort, were the donors. The table came from immunoSEQ multiplex PCR; TCRdb's copy has only in-frame clones and leaves some out. Among fewer than 250,000 clones, approximately 88% were seen once, and the ten largest hold over 12%. Remarks on this clone: Its antigen is undetermined.

The V gene lost 4 bases and the J gene lost 6 bases, with 9 bases spanning the gap. The V gene's germline CDR1 is MNHNS and CDR2 SASEGT. This CDR3 is 12 amino acids long. This clonotype was sampled from a woman in her twenties or thirties in good health and CMV-seropositive. The sample taken for sequencing was PBMCs. The chain joins TRBV6-1 to TRBJ1-1; D is perhaps TRBD1 (5 bases). CDR3 nucleotide sequence: TGTGCCAGCAGTGGTAGAGGGGCTGAAGCTTTCTTT. Protein product: CASSGRGAEAFF.